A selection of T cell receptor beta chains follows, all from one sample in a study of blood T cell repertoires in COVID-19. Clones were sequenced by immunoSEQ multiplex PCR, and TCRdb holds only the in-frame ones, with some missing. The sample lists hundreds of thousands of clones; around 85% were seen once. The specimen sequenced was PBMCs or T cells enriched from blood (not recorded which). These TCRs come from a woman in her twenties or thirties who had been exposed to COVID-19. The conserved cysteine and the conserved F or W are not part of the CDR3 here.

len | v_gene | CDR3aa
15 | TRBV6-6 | ASSRHSGRDRVRGYT
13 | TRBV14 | ASSLWDINTGELF
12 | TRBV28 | ASSLPGSHTEAF
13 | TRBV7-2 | ASSLFRTGENGYT
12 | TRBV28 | ASTFRQAFYEQY
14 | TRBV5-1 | ASSLGLGQGLYEQY
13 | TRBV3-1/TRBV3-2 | ASSRSQGVREKLF
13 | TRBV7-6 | ASSHGGGRYNEQF
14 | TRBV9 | ASSLATGEMNTEAF
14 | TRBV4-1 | ASSQDLSQGNQPQH
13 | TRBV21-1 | ASSKAIDRNYGYT
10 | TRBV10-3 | AISQQSYEQY